Below, 17 T cell receptor beta chains from the same sample are listed, as sequenced in a study of blood T cells in healthy people across ages. Combining a sample-barcoded 5' primer with a J-beta primer mix, a second PCR ran for roughly 6 to 12 cycles. Each CDR3 protein is one row after TCRdb ran MiXCR on the 5' RACE reads. The sample holds under 950,000 distinct CDR3 sequences, over 20% seen once. Sequenced sample: blood. All receptors come from a man between 65 and 85 years old in good health.

For this clonotype: The conserved final phenylalanine or tryptophan is absent from the CDR3, which likely points to a read error. The limits of the CDR3 on the DNA are not certain, so only TCRdb's listed CDR3 is given. J is TRBJ2-1 and V is TRBV28; the DNA was not compared with TRBD1, the D call given in the table. Germline lookup yields CDR1 MDHEN and CDR2 SYDVKM. The CDR3 contains 8 residues when both ends are counted. CDR3 in amino acids: CATNPGHI.

This clonotype was seen more than once but under ten times. This chain connects TRBV7-3 to TRBJ2-1; 10 bases line up with TRBD2. The V and J ends lost 3 bases and 9 bases, in that order; junction bases with no gene match: 5. This CDR3 is 14 amino acids long. Germline assignment: CDR1 SGHTA and CDR2 FQGTGA. Here the CDR3 reads CASSFLAGETEQFF. Here the CDR3 DNA reads TGTGCCAGCAGCTTTCTAGCGGGAGAAACTGAGCAGTTCTTC. The full variable domain, rest sourced from reference TRBV7-3 and TRBJ2-1, is GAGVSQTPSNKVTEKGKYVELRCDPISGHTALYWYRQSLGQGPEFLIYFQGTGAADDSGLPNDRFFAVRPEGSVSTLKIQRTERGDSAVYLCASSFLAGETEQFFGPGTRLTVL.

In this sample, this clonotype turned up many times. The gene calls are TRBV10-3 and TRBJ2-5; the D is unclear. The length of the CDR3 is 12 residues. Germline V gene data show CDR1 as ENHRY and CDR2 as SYGVKD. V dropped 2 bases and J dropped 5 bases, with 6 bases sitting between them. Here the CDR3 reads CAISENGETQYF. CDR3 bases: TGTGCCATCAGTGAGAATGGGGAGACCCAGTACTTC.

The V and J genes are TRBV12-3 or TRBV12-4 and TRBJ2-3; D gene unclear. This CDR3 has 14 amino acids. V was shortened by 7 bases and J by 4 bases, with 15 bases between the two germline ends. CDR3 coding DNA: TGTGCCAGCAAATTGGGTGTCAGCGCAGATACGCAGTATTTT. It yields the protein CASKLGVSADTQYF.

This clonotype was detected only once. At one end, the junction sequence differs from germline, possibly due to a read error. The rearrangement uses TRBV19 and TRBJ2-5, with 11 bases fitting TRBD2. The length of the CDR3 is 16 residues. CDR1 is LNHDA and CDR2 is SQIVND in the germline V gene (reference sequence). DNA for the CDR3: TGTGCCAGTAGTATAGGATTAGCGGGAGGGCAAGAGACCCCGTACTTC. Protein: CASSIGLAGGQETPYF.

This clonotype was observed many times. The rearrangement uses TRBV10-3 and TRBJ1-5, with no clear D. Trimming cost V 0 bases and J 1 base, with 13 bases left between them. Germline V gene sequence: CDR1 ENHRY, CDR2 SYGVKD. The CDR3 spans 17 residues. CDR3 residues: CAISESISGGSNQPQHF. The CDR3, as DNA: TGTGCCATCAGTGAGTCGATCTCGGGCGGGAGCAATCAGCCCCAGCATTTT.

This clonotype was seen many times. This sequence joins TRBV7-7 and TRBJ2-5; 7 bases align to TRBD1. From germline, CDR1 is SSHAT and CDR2 FNYEAQ (reference sequence). V gave up 4 bases and J gave up 2 bases; unmatched junction bases: 4. The CDR3 consists of 14 residues. CDR3 in amino acids: CASSSTGIQETQYF. The CDR3 nucleotides are TGTGCCAGCAGCTCGACAGGGATTCAAGAGACCCAGTACTTC.

This clonotype was observed a few times. For the CDR3, the DNA is TGTGCCAGCAGATTAGCGGGAGGGGGATGGGAGACCCAGTACTTC. It specifies CASRLAGGGWETQYF. The V gene is TRBV6-6, the J gene TRBJ2-5; the match to TRBD2 covers 11 bases. Germline V gives CDR1 MNHNY, CDR2 SVGAGI (reference sequence). V shed 6 bases and J 5 bases; nucleotides not matched to a gene: 8. The CDR3 consists of 15 residues.

The chain combines TRBV3-1 with TRBJ2-6; D remains unclear. V was clipped by 2 bases and J by 0 bases, with 8 bases between them. This CDR3 has 16 residues. Germline CDR1 is LGHDT and CDR2 is YNNKEL (reference sequence). CDR3 bases: TGTGCCAGCAGCCAACGGCCAAGCTCTGGGGCCAACGTCCTGACTTTC. Amino acids: CASSQRPSSGANVLTF.

The V call is TRBV27, the J call TRBJ2-1; D unclear. The V gene's germline CDR1 is MNHEY and CDR2 SMNVEV (reference sequence). The CDR3 runs to 12 residues. V gave up 10 bases and J gave up 1 base, with 8 bases separating them. CDR3 in amino acids: CATTASYNEQFF. As DNA, the CDR3 is TGTGCCACCACAGCTTCCTACAATGAGCAGTTCTTC.

This clonotype has a handful of counts. The chain links TRBV20-1 to TRBJ2-7, with D perhaps given as TRBD1 or TRBD2 (7 bases each). The CDR3 covers 12 residues. The V and J ends lost 7 bases and 5 bases respectively, with 15 bases between them. Germline-derived CDR1 and CDR2 are DFQATT and SNEGSKA (reference sequence). The CDR3 sequence is CSVSQGRDEQYF. The CDR3 DNA follows: TGCAGTGTCTCACAGGGGAGGGACGAGCAGTACTTC.

This clonotype was detected only a few times. A junction boundary mismatches the germline segment, possibly from a read error. The chain has TRBV9 and TRBJ2-3; 8 bases are a match to TRBD2. The V gene's germline CDR1 is SGDLS and CDR2 YYNGEE. This CDR3 comprises 15 residues. DNA of the CDR3: TGTGCCAGCAGAGGCGGGGGGCCCCCCACAGGTACGCAGTATTTT. It codes for CASRGGGPPTGTQYF.

This clonotype was seen a handful of times. V usage is TRBV14 and J usage is TRBJ2-3; TRBD2 agrees at 11 bases. Germline V CDR1 and CDR2: SGHDN, FVKESK. The CDR3 covers 19 residues. Germline trimming cut 2 bases from V and 7 bases from J; bases unmatched to any gene: 17. CDR3 protein: CASSQLAGGPLNPQNTQYF. The CDR3 DNA follows: TGTGCCAGCAGCCAACTAGCGGGGGGTCCATTAAACCCACAGAATACGCAGTATTTT.

This chain uses TRBV5-5 with TRBJ2-5; perhaps TRBD1 as D (6 bases). The CDR3 length is 15 residues. Germline V gene lookup returns CDR1 SGHKS and CDR2 YYEKEE (reference sequence). V was pared by 0 bases and J by 7 bases, with 16 bases between. The CDR3 DNA follows: TGTGCCAGCAGCTTGGCCTTTCGGGGACATCGGACCCAGTACTTC. Its protein product is CASSLAFRGHRTQYF.

This chain links TRBV6-5 with TRBJ1-6; possible D gene TRBD1, 5 bases. Germline values: CDR1 MNHEY, CDR2 SVGAGI. V was cut by 2 bases and J by 7 bases, with 9 bases left in between. The CDR3 extends over 14 amino acids. The CDR3 spells CASSYGRANSPLHF. CDR3 coding DNA: TGTGCCAGCAGTTACGGCAGGGCGAATTCACCCCTCCACTTT.

This clonotype came up a few times. This sequence joins TRBV20-1 and TRBJ1-2; maybe TRBD1 (5 bases). There are 14 residues in the CDR3. Trimming pared 3 bases from V and 0 bases from J, leaving 11 bases between. Germline V gene data show CDR1 as DFQATT and CDR2 as SNEGSKA (reference sequence). CDR3 loop: CSARTDKTNYGYTF. The CDR3 bases are TGCAGTGCTAGGACAGACAAGACTAACTATGGCTACACCTTC.

In the case of this clonotype: At one of its ends the junction is not consistent with the germline gene, which may arise from a read error. J is TRBJ2-5 and V is TRBV12-3 or TRBV12-4, with 8 bases fitting TRBD2. The CDR3 totals 15 residues. CDR3 residues: CASRSQTSEKEAQYF. The CDR3 nucleotides are TGTGCCAGCAGATCCCAGACTAGCGAGAAAGAGGCCCAGTACTTC.